These T cell receptor beta chains were read from a single sample in a study of T-cell memory formation after mild COVID-19. TCRdb passed the 5' RACE reads through MiXCR, listing each CDR3 protein once. The data hold about 130,000 distinct CDR3 sequences, with over 15% observed a single time. Specimen: PBMCs or a T cell subset sorted from them (not recorded which). These receptors all come from a man aged 18 to 35 who had mild COVID-19 (a few samples of this study predate the infection). Cell type and time point are not known. CDR3s include the opening cysteine and the closing phenylalanine or tryptophan. D genes are given only for firm matches. Some rows have no size entry. The others give once, few or many, or a class for an expanded clone.

TRBJ1-4 TRBV12-3/TRBV12-4 few NA TGTGCCAGCACTTTCGGGGAAAAACTGTTTTTT CASTFGEKLFF
TRBJ2-3 TRBV5-1 NA TRBD1 TGCGCCAGCAGCAGGGACAGGCCGGTCGATACGCAGTATTTT CASSRDRPVDTQYF
TRBJ2-5 TRBV9 many NA TGTGCCAGCAGCGTAGCCCAGACCACTGGTATAGAGACCCAGTACTTC CASSVAQTTGIETQYF
TRBJ2-6 TRBV28 NA NA TGTGCCAGCAGCCCCGCAGGTCCAGGCCGCCTAGGGCCCGGGGCCAACGTCCTGACTTTC CASSPAGPGRLGPGANVLTF
TRBJ2-3 TRBV20-1 NA TRBD2 TGCAGTCCGCGGGGAGGGGCGGGGGGTTCATATTTT CSPRGGAGGSYF
TRBJ1-1 TRBV7-2 few NA TGTGCCAGCAGCACCGGCTGGAACACTGAAGCTTTCTTT CASSTGWNTEAFF
TRBJ2-1 TRBV4-1 NA NA TGCGCCAGCAGCCAAGACGGTTTCTCCTACAATGAGCAGTTCTTC CASSQDGFSYNEQFF
TRBJ1-5 TRBV12-3/TRBV12-4 few TRBD1 TGTGCCAGCAGTCCCGACAGGGCCCCCCAGCATTTT CASSPDRAPQHF
TRBJ1-1 TRBV19 NA NA TGTGCCAGTAGTATTAGGTCTAGGGGTGAAGCTTTCTTT CASSIRSRGEAFF
TRBJ2-7 TRBV14 few NA TGTGCCAGCAGCCAAGCTCAGCCCCCCTACGAGCAGTACTTC CASSQAQPPYEQYF
TRBJ2-1 TRBV5-1 NA TRBD2 TGCGCCAGCAGCTTGAGCGGGGCCAGCTCCTACAATGAGCAGTTCTTC CASSLSGASSYNEQFF
TRBJ2-2 TRBV6-5 few TRBD2 TGTGCCAGCAGGCTAGCGGGGGGGAACACCGGGGAGCTGTTTTTT CASRLAGGNTGELFF
TRBJ2-3 TRBV5-1 NA TRBD2 TGCGCCAGCAGCCCGGGAGGGGTCCGCACAGATACGCAGTATTTT CASSPGGVRTDTQYF
TRBJ2-1 TRBV7-3 few TRBD2 TGTGCCAGCAGCCCTACTAGCGGGGGGGCTGTTGAGCAGTTCTTC CASSPTSGGAVEQFF
TRBJ1-6 TRBV15 NA NA TGTGCCACCAGCAGAGATGGGGGGAATTCACCCCTCCACTTT CATSRDGGNSPLHF
TRBJ2-3 TRBV27 few NA TGTGCCAGCAGTTTATGGGGCACAGATACGCAGTATTTT CASSLWGTDTQYF